The 12 T cell receptor beta chains in this list originate from one sample, sequenced in a study of T cells in Graves' hyperthyroidism and ophthalmopathy. Amplification of TCR beta CDR3 regions was performed using RNA transcripts as template. Researchers ran a first-round RT-PCR on the TCR CDR3 using the HTBI primer set. TCRdb re-analysed the multiplex PCR reads in MiXCR, keeping a single row per CDR3 protein. The profile shows fewer than 450,000 distinct CDR3 sequences, 11% to 15% of them singletons. Sequenced sample: blood. These receptors were obtained from a man over 45 with Graves' ophthalmopathy.

The chain has TRBV5-1 and TRBJ2-3; TRBD2 matches at 8 bases. The junction had 2 bases not matched to a gene; V was cut back by 5 bases and J by 6 bases. Per the germline V gene, CDR1 is SGHRS and CDR2 is YFSETQ. The CDR3 contains 12 residues. CDR3 residues: CASSGGRDTQYF. CDR3 nucleotide sequence: TGCGCCAGCAGTGGCGGGAGGGATACGCAGTATTTT.

A few counts support this clonotype. The chain has TRBV6-5 and TRBJ2-5; 16 bases are shared with TRBD2. V lost 2 bases to trimming and J lost 4 bases; unmatched junction nucleotides: 7. The CDR3 covers 18 residues. Per the germline V gene, CDR1 is MNHEY and CDR2 is SVGAGI. The CDR3 sequence: CASSYLGLAGGRIETQYF. The CDR3, as DNA: TGTGCCAGCAGTTACCTGGGACTAGCGGGAGGGCGGATAGAGACCCAGTACTTC.

This clonotype was observed many times. This chain links TRBV4-1 with TRBJ1-4; TRBD1 is a possible D gene (6 bases). V shed 2 bases and J shed 10 bases, with 8 bases lying between them. From germline, CDR1 is MGHRA and CDR2 YSYEKL. CDR3 length equals 12 residues. The CDR3 nucleotides read TGCGCCAGCAGCCAAATGACAGGAAAACTGTTTTTT. Amino acids: CASSQMTGKLFF.

This clonotype was observed at least ten times. The J gene is TRBJ2-3, the V gene TRBV2; TRBD2 aligns across 16 bases. V lost 5 bases to trimming and J lost 2 bases; unmatched junction nucleotides: 4. The germline gives CDR1 SNHLY, CDR2 FYNNEI. The CDR3 contains 17 residues. CDR3: CASSTGLAGGSTDTQYF. CDR3 nucleotide sequence: TGTGCCAGCAGTACGGGACTAGCGGGAGGGTCCACAGATACGCAGTATTTT.

The gene calls are TRBV3-1 and TRBJ2-2; TRBD2 might be the D (6 bases). The CDR3 runs to 17 residues. V lost 4 bases and J lost 9, with 24 bases in between. The germline gives CDR1 LGHDT, CDR2 YNNKEL (reference sequence). The DNA of the CDR3 is TGTGCCAGCAGCCCCTTTGGCCTAGCGCTACCGGTGAGGGAGCTGTTTTTT. This encodes CASSPFGLALPVRELFF.

V is TRBV28 and J is TRBJ2-7; TRBD1 aligns across 9 bases. The CDR3 extends over 16 amino acids. Unmatched junction bases numbered 12, after V lost 3 bases and J lost 6 bases. Germline V gene sequence: CDR1 MDHEN, CDR2 SYDVKM. DNA of the CDR3: TGTGCCAGCAGTTTTCCTGAGGACAGGGGCCCCCCCGAGCAGTACTTC. It is translated as CASSFPEDRGPPEQYF.

This clonotype was observed at least ten times. J is TRBJ1-6 and V is TRBV12-3 or TRBV12-4; D ambiguous. The germline V and J ends were trimmed by 5 bases and 9 bases, with 14 bases remaining between them. The CDR3 covers 14 residues. The DNA of the CDR3 is TGTGCCAGCAGTAACCGGGAAGTTAGTTCACCCCTCCACTTT. Translation: CASSNREVSSPLHF.

The table lists this clonotype with many counts. This chain links TRBV9 with TRBJ1-2; 11 bases align to TRBD1. CDR3 length: 15 residues. Trimming took 0 bases from V and 3 from J; bases not matched to a gene: 1. Germline CDR1 reads SGDLS; CDR2 reads YYNGEE. The CDR3 here is CASSVGTGGHYGYTF. As DNA, the CDR3 is TGTGCCAGCAGCGTAGGGACAGGGGGCCACTATGGCTACACCTTC.

This clonotype was recorded many times. The V and J genes are TRBV11-3 and TRBJ2-3; 8 nucleotides match TRBD2. V was clipped by 4 bases and J by 5 bases; unmatched bases: 14. CDR3 length equals 17 residues. Germline V CDR1 and CDR2: SGHNT, YENEEA. The CDR3 loop is CASSSSGGGLDRDTQYF. The CDR3 DNA follows: TGTGCCAGCAGCTCCTCCGGCGGGGGGCTAGATCGAGATACGCAGTATTTT.

Ten or more counts support this clonotype. This chain links TRBV20-1 with TRBJ2-7; TRBD2 agrees at 11 bases. V dropped 2 bases and J dropped 3; count of bases not matched to a gene: 6. The CDR3 runs to 15 residues. From germline, CDR1 is DFQATT and CDR2 SNEGSKA (reference sequence). As DNA, the CDR3 is TGCAGTGCTAGACCACTAGCGGGAGCCCACTACGAGCAGTACTTC. This translates into CSARPLAGAHYEQYF.

This clonotype was picked up many times. The chain has TRBV24-1 and TRBJ2-5; a possible D gene is TRBD1 (6 bases). The CDR3 covers 15 residues. V lost 3 bases to trimming and J lost 2 bases, with 12 bases between them. The V gene's germline CDR1 is KGHDR and CDR2 SFDVKD. This CDR3 reads CATSDIRQVQETQYF. The DNA of the CDR3 is TGTGCCACCAGTGATATACGACAGGTTCAAGAGACCCAGTACTTC.

This clonotype was picked up many times. The CDR3 region is CSAPSASSNYGYTF. In DNA, the CDR3 is TGCAGTGCGCCCTCCGCCAGTTCTAACTATGGCTACACCTTC. The genes are TRBV20-1 and TRBJ1-2; D uncertain. CDR1 is DFQATT, CDR2 SNEGSKA, per germline (reference sequence). Trimming took off 6 bases at V and 0 bases at J, with 14 bases between the two ends. The CDR3 consists of 14 residues.